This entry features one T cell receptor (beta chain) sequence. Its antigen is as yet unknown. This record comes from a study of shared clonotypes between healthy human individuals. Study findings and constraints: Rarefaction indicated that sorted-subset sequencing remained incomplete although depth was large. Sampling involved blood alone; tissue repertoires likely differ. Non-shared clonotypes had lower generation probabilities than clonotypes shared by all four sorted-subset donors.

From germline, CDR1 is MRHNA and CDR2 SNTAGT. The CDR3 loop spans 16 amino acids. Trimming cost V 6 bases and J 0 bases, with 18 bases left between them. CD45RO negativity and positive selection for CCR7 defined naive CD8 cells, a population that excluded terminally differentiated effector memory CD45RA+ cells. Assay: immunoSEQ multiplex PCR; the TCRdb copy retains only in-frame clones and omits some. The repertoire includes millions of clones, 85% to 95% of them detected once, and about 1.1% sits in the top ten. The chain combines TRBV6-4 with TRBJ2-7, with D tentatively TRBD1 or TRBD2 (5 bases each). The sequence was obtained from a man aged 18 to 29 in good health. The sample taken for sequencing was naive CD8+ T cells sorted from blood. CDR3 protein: CASREWGSGPSYEQYF. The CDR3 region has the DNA TGTGCCAGCAGAGAATGGGGGAGCGGTCCCTCCTACGAGCAGTACTTC.